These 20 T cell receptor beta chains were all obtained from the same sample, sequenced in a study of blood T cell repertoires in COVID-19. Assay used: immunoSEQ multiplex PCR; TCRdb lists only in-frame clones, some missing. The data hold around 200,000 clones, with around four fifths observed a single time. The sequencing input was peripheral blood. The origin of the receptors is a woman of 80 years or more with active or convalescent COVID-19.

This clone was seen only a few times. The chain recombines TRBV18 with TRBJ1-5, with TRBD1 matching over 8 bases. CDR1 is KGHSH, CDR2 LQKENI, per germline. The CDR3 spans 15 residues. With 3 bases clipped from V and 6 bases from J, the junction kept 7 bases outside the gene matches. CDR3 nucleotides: TGTGCCAGCTCACCCCAAACAGGGGGAGGTCAGCCCCAGCATTTT. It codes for CASSPQTGGGQPQHF.

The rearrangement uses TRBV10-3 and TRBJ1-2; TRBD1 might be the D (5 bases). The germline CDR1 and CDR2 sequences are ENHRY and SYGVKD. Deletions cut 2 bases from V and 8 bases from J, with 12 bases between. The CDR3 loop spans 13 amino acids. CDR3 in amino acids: CAISEGQGYGYTF. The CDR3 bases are TGTGCCATCAGTGAGGGTCAGGGCTACGGCTACACCTTC.

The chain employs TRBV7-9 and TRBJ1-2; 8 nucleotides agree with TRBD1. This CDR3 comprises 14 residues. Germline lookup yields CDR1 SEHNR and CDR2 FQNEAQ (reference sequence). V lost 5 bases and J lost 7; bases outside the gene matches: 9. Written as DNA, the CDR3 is TGTGCCAGCAGCCCACGGACAGGGCCGCGTGGCTACACCTTC. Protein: CASSPRTGPRGYTF.

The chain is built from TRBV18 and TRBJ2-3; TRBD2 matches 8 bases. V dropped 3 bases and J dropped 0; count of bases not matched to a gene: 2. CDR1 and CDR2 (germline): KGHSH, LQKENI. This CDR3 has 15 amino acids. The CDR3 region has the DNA TGTGCCAGCTCACCGACTAGCGCTAGCACAGATACGCAGTATTTT. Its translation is CASSPTSASTDTQYF.

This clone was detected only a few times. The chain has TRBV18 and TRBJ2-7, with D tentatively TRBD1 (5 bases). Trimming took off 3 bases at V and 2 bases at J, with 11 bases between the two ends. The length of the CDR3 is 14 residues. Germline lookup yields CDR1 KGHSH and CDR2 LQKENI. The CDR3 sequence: CASSPLTDTYEQYF. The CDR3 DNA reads TGTGCCAGCTCACCGCTGACAGATACCTACGAGCAGTACTTC.

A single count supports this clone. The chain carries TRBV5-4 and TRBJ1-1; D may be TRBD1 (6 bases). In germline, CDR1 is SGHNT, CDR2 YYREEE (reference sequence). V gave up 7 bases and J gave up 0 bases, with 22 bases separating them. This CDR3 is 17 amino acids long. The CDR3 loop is CASARRGASLMNTEAFF. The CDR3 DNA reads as TGTGCCAGCGCTCGACGGGGGGCAAGTTTAATGAACACTGAAGCTTTCTTT.

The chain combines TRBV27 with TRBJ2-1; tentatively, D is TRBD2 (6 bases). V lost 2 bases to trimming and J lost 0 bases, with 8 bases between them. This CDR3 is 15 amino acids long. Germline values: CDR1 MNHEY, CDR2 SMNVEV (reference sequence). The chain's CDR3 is CASSLGGTSYNEQFF. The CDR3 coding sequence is TGTGCCAGCAGTTTAGGAGGGACCTCCTACAATGAGCAGTTCTTC.

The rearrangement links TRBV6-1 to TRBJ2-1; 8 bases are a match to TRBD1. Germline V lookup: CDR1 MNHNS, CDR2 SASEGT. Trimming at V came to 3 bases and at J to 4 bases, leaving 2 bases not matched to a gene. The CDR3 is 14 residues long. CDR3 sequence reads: CASSETGAYNEQFF. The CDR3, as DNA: TGTGCCAGCAGTGAGACAGGGGCTTACAATGAGCAGTTCTTC.

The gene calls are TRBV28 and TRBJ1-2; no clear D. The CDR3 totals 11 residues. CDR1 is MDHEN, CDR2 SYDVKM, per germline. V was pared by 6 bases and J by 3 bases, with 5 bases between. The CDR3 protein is CASRSYYGYTF. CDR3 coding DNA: TGTGCCAGCAGGTCTTACTATGGCTACACCTTC.

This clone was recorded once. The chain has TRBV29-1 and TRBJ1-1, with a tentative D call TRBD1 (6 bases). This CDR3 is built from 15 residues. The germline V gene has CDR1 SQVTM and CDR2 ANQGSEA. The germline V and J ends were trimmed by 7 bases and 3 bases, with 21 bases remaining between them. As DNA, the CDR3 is TGCAGCGCTACGGGAGGGACACTCCGGGACACTGAAGCTTTCTTT. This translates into CSATGGTLRDTEAFF.

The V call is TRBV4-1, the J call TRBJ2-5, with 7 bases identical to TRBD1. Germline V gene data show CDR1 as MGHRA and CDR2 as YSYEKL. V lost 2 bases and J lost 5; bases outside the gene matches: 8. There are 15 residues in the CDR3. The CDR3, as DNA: TGCGCCAGCAGCCAAATGACAGGGTACGTGGAGACCCAGTACTTC. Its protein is CASSQMTGYVETQYF.

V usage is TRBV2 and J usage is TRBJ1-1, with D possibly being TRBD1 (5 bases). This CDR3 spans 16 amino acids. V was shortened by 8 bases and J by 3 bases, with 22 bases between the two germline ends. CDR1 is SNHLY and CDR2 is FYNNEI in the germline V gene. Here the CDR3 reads CASPSDWGGTHTEAFF. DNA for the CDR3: TGTGCCAGCCCATCTGATTGGGGGGGTACTCACACTGAAGCTTTCTTT.

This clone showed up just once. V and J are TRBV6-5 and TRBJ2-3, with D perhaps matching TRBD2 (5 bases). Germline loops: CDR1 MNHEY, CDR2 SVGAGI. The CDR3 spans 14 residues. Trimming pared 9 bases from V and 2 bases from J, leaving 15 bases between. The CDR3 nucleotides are TGTGCCAGTAAACTAGGGAAGCTCACAGATACGCAGTATTTT. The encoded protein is CASKLGKLTDTQYF.

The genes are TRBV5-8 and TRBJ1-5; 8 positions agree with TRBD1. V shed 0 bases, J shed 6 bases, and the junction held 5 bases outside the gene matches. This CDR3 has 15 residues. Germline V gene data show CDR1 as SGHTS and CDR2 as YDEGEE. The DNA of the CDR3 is TGTGCCAGCAGCTTGGAACAGGGGGTTGGTCAGCCCCAGCATTTT. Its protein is CASSLEQGVGQPQHF.

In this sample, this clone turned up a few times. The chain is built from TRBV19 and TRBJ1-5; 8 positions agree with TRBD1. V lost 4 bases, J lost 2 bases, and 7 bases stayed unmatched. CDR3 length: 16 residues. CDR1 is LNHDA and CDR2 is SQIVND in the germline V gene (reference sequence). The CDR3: CASSTGIRGRNQPQHF. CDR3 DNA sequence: TGTGCCAGTAGTACCGGAATCAGGGGGCGCAATCAGCCCCAGCATTTT.

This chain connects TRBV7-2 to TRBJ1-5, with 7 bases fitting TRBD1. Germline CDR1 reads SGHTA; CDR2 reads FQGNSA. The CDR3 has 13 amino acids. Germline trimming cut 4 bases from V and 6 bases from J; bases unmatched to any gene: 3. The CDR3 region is CASSSTGSQPQHF. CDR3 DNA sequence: TGTGCCAGCAGCTCGACAGGGAGTCAGCCCCAGCATTTT.

The CDR3 sequence is CASSYPDYSNQPQHF. DNA for the CDR3: TGTGCCAGCAGTTACCCCGACTATAGCAATCAGCCCCAGCATTTT. V and J are TRBV6-5 and TRBJ1-5, with no clear D. Germline V lookup: CDR1 MNHEY, CDR2 SVGAGI. Trimming took 2 bases from V and 0 from J, leaving 8 bases between them. The length of the CDR3 is 15 residues.

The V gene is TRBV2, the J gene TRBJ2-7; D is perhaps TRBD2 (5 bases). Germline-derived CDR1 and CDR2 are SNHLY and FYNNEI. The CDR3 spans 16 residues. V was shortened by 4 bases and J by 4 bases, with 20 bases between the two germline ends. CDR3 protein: CASSGATTSKRYEQYF. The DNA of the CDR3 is TGTGCCAGCAGTGGGGCGACTACCAGCAAGAGGTACGAGCAGTACTTC.

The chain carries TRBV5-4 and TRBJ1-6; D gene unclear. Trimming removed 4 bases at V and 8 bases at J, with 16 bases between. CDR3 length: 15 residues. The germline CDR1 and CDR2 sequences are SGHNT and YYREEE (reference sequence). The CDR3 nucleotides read TGTGCCAGCAGCCCCCTTGCGATGCAGGATTCACCCCTCCACTTT. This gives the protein CASSPLAMQDSPLHF.

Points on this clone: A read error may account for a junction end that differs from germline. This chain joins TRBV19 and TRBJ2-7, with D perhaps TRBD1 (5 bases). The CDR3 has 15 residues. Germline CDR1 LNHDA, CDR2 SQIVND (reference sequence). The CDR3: CASSTTVHPPYGQYF. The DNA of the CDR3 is TGTGCCAGTAGTACGACAGTGCACCCTCCCTACGGGCAGTACTTC.